Listed below are T cell receptor beta chains from one sample, sequenced in a study of shared clonotypes between healthy human individuals. The protocol was immunoSEQ multiplex PCR, while the TCRdb copy is restricted to in-frame clones and leaves out a portion. This sample carries fewer than 2.5 million clones, over 85% of them seen once, and the ten largest clones take 0.36%. Source material: naive CD4+ T cells from PBMCs. These receptors were obtained from a man aged 18 to 35 in good health. Some clones in this sample may be carry-over from other donors' samples. CDR3s include the opening cysteine and the closing phenylalanine or tryptophan. D genes are given only for firm matches. Only part of the rows carry a size: once, few, many, or a class if the clone is expanded.

CDR3 protein	CDR3 DNA	V gene	J gene	clone size	D gene
CASSQDAGSRNTIYF	TGCGCCAGCAGCCAAGACGCGGGCAGCAGAAACACCATATATTTT	TRBV4-3	TRBJ1-3	NA	NA
CASSWMTGHNTDTQYF	TGTGCCAGCAGCTGGATGACAGGGCATAATACAGATACGCAGTATTTT	TRBV5-6	TRBJ2-3	NA	TRBD1
CASSLVEEQFF	TGTGCCAGCAGCTTAGTAGAGGAGCAGTTCTTC	TRBV7-2	TRBJ2-1	NA	NA
CASRQGPAEQYF	TGTGCCAGCAGGCAGGGCCCGGCCGAGCAGTACTTC	TRBV2	TRBJ2-7	NA	NA
CASSSPPRVGGTDTQYF	TGTGCCAGCAGTTCCCCCCCCCGGGTTGGGGGCACAGATACGCAGTATTTT	TRBV28	TRBJ2-3	NA	NA
CASSVSSGARTDTQYF	TGTGCCAGCAGCGTTAGTAGCGGAGCCCGCACAGATACGCAGTATTTT	TRBV9	TRBJ2-3	once	NA
CSVLGGRTEAFF	TGCAGCGTCTTAGGGGGGCGGACTGAAGCTTTCTTT	TRBV29-1	TRBJ1-1	once	NA
CASSGAGPYEQYF	TGTGCCAGCAGTGGGGCAGGGCCTTACGAGCAGTACTTC	TRBV5-6	TRBJ2-7	NA	NA
CASRPDRGRGNEQYF	TGCGCCAGCAGGCCAGACAGGGGGCGAGGGAACGAGCAGTACTTC	TRBV5-1	TRBJ2-7	NA	TRBD1
CASSPAGAGYEQYF	TGTGCCAGCAGTCCCGCGGGGGCGGGTTACGAGCAGTACTTC	TRBV6-5	TRBJ2-7	NA	NA
CASSLSGNYGYTF	TGCGCCAGCAGCTTGTCTGGGAACTATGGCTACACCTTC	TRBV5-1	TRBJ1-2	NA	NA
CASSQTSGRVNEQFF	TGTGCCAGCTCGCAGACTAGCGGGAGGGTGAATGAGCAGTTCTTC	TRBV18	TRBJ2-1	NA	TRBD2
CAWRLAGGRTGELFF	TGTGCCTGGAGGCTAGCGGGAGGGCGGACCGGGGAGCTGTTTTTT	TRBV30	TRBJ2-2	NA	TRBD2
CASSLVLAGMEGEQYF	TGTGCCAGCAGCTTAGTACTAGCGGGGATGGAGGGCGAGCAGTACTTC	TRBV7-9	TRBJ2-7	NA	TRBD2
CASSSWGRQETQYF	TGTGCCAGCAGTTCTTGGGGGAGGCAAGAGACCCAGTACTTC	TRBV27	TRBJ2-5	NA	NA
CASSQEGSGDQPQHF	TGTGCCAGCAGCCAGGAAGGGTCCGGGGATCAGCCCCAGCATTTT	TRBV4-2	TRBJ1-5	NA	NA
CASSPGHIYEQYF	TGTGCCAGCAGCCCCGGACATATCTACGAGCAGTACTTC	TRBV5-4	TRBJ2-7	NA	NA
CASSLSPGAGNTIYF	TGTGCCAGCAGCTTATCGCCGGGGGCAGGAAACACCATATATTTT	TRBV11-1	TRBJ1-3	NA	NA
CASSFQPRGGQETQYF	TGCGCCAGCAGCTTTCAACCACGGGGGGGCCAAGAGACCCAGTACTTC	TRBV5-1	TRBJ2-5	NA	TRBD2
CASSSYPQGTNSYEQYF	TGTGCCAGCAGTTCCTACCCACAGGGGACTAACTCCTACGAGCAGTACTTC	TRBV28	TRBJ2-7	NA	NA
CASSESTRGESSYNSPLHF	TGTGCCAGCAGCGAAAGCACACGGGGCGAGAGCTCCTATAATTCACCCCTCCACTTT	TRBV9	TRBJ1-6	NA	NA
CASSATSGHTEQFF	TGTGCCAGCAGCGCGACTAGCGGGCATACTGAGCAGTTCTTC	TRBV7-3	TRBJ2-1	once	TRBD2
CASSLGTAYGYTF	TGTGCCAGCAGCTTGGGGACAGCCTATGGCTACACCTTC	TRBV5-5	TRBJ1-2	NA	NA
CASRGRPPYRETQYF	TGTGCCAGCAGGGGGCGGCCCCCCTACCGAGAGACCCAGTACTTC	TRBV28	TRBJ2-5	NA	NA
CASSGAWTDTGELFF	TGTGCCAGCAGCGGGGCCTGGACCGACACCGGGGAGCTGTTTTTT	TRBV7-9	TRBJ2-2	NA	NA
CASSSNDRGVGQPQHF	TGTGCCAGCAGTTCAAACGATAGGGGGGTCGGACAGCCCCAGCATTTT	TRBV27	TRBJ1-5	NA	NA
CASSPRQGVAGANVLTF	TGTGCCAGCAGCCCTAGACAGGGGGTCGCCGGGGCCAACGTCCTGACTTTC	TRBV27	TRBJ2-6	NA	TRBD1
CASKDRTSGRELFF	TGTGCCAGCAAAGACCGGACTAGCGGGAGGGAGCTGTTTTTT	TRBV2	TRBJ2-2	NA	TRBD2
CASSIDIGGTELSGQYF	TGTGCCAGTAGTATAGACATAGGCGGGACGGAACTTTCTGGGCAGTACTTC	TRBV19	TRBJ2-7	NA	NA
CASSPQRGDNSPLHF	TGTGCCAGCAGCCCGCAGCGCGGTGATAATTCACCCCTCCACTTT	TRBV7-9	TRBJ1-6	NA	NA
CASSADRDTEAFF	TGTGCCAGCAGCGCGGACAGGGACACTGAAGCTTTCTTT	TRBV9	TRBJ1-1	NA	TRBD1
CASSRSWGTSGTEETQYF	TGTGCCAGCTCACGGAGCTGGGGGACTAGCGGGACTGAAGAGACCCAGTACTTC	TRBV18	TRBJ2-5	NA	TRBD2
CASSYRTITDTQYF	TGTGCCAGCAGTTACCGAACGATTACAGATACGCAGTATTTT	TRBV6-5	TRBJ2-3	NA	NA
CSVYRLAGITDTQYF	TGCAGCGTTTACCGTCTAGCGGGGATCACAGATACGCAGTATTTT	TRBV29-1	TRBJ2-3	NA	TRBD2
CASSFRTGGDEQYF	TGCGCCAGCAGCTTCAGGACAGGGGGCGACGAGCAGTACTTC	TRBV5-1	TRBJ2-7	NA	TRBD1
CASSHKGGDTIYF	TGCGCCAGCAGCCACAAAGGTGGGGACACCATATATTTT	TRBV4-3	TRBJ1-3	NA	NA
CASSRVEKLFF	TGTGCCAGCAGTCGAGTTGAAAAACTGTTTTTT	TRBV7-9	TRBJ1-4	NA	NA
CASSLRGSGYTF	TGTGCCAGCAGTTTGAGGGGTAGTGGCTACACCTTC	TRBV27	TRBJ1-2	NA	NA
CASSFVGGQTEAFF	TGTGCCAGCAGCTTTGTCGGGGGTCAGACTGAAGCTTTCTTT	TRBV7-8	TRBJ1-1	NA	NA
CASSSVGGQETQYF	TGCGCCAGCAGCTCCGTGGGGGGGCAAGAGACCCAGTACTTC	TRBV5-1	TRBJ2-5	NA	TRBD2
CASSIRGRGRGNTEAFF	TGCGCCAGCAGTATCAGGGGCAGGGGGCGCGGGAACACTGAAGCTTTCTTT	TRBV5-1	TRBJ1-1	NA	TRBD1
CASRLRGSSYEQYF	TGTGCCAGCCGACTGCGAGGGAGCTCCTACGAGCAGTACTTC	TRBV6-6	TRBJ2-7	NA	NA
CASSQETAGVHTGELFF	TGCGCCAGCAGCCAAGAGACAGCGGGAGTACACACCGGGGAGCTGTTTTTT	TRBV4-1	TRBJ2-2	NA	TRBD2
CAWSLGSSSGNTIYF	TGTGCCTGGAGTCTTGGCAGTAGCTCTGGAAACACCATATATTTT	TRBV30	TRBJ1-3	NA	NA
CASSPEGNEQFF	TGTGCCAGCTCACCAGAGGGGAATGAGCAGTTCTTC	TRBV18	TRBJ2-1	NA	NA
CASSLAGWAEAFF	TGTGCCAGCAGCTTAGCGGGGTGGGCTGAAGCTTTCTTT	TRBV7-9	TRBJ1-1	once	NA
CASSQDLTSGSHASTDTQYF	TGCGCCAGCAGCCAAGACCTGACTAGCGGGAGTCACGCTAGCACAGATACGCAGTATTTT	TRBV4-3	TRBJ2-3	NA	TRBD2
CARSCRDRDYEQYF	TGTGCCAGAAGCTGCCGGGACAGGGATTACGAGCAGTACTTC	TRBV5-3	TRBJ2-7	NA	TRBD1